This is a list of T cell receptor beta chains from one sample in a study of CD8+CD57+ T cells in acquired aplastic anemia. TCRdb re-derived calls from the reads in MiXCR, one entry per CDR3 protein. The sample has over 150,000 distinct CDR3 sequences, about 60% seen once. The specimen sequenced was sorted CD4+, CD8+, or CD8+CD57+ T cells (not recorded which) from PBMCs. These receptors were taken from a human donor with aplastic anemia. Both conserved end residues are part of each CDR3. A D gene is named only where the DNA matches it firmly. Clone size is given for some rows only: seen once, a few or many times, or a class if the clone is expanded.

j_gene | abundance | v_gene | d_gene | CDR3nt | CDR3aa
TRBJ2-2 | many | TRBV12-3/TRBV12-4 | NA | TGTGCCAGCAGTTTCAAAACCGGGGAGCTGTTTTTT | CASSFKTGELFF
TRBJ2-2 | few | TRBV7-9 | TRBD2 | TGTGCCAGCAGCCCAAGCGGGGGGGCCGCCACCGGGGAGCTGTTTTTT | CASSPSGGAATGELFF
TRBJ1-1 | once | TRBV10-3 | NA | TGTGCCATCAGTGAGTCGAAAAGGGATGAAGCTTTCTTT | CAISESKRDEAFF
TRBJ2-3 | NA | TRBV6-4 | NA | TGTGCCAGCAGTGACTCAGAGACCACAGATACGCAGTATTTT | CASSDSETTDTQYF
TRBJ1-3 | many | TRBV10-2 | NA | TGCGCCAGCAGTGATTGGAGCAGGGGAAACACCATATATTTT | CASSDWSRGNTIYF
TRBJ2-2 | once | TRBV12-5 | TRBD1 | TGTGCTAGTGGTAAACAGGGGACCGGGGAGCTGTTTTTT | CASGKQGTGELFF
TRBJ1-5 | NA | TRBV24-1 | TRBD1 | TGTGCCACCAGTGATTTACAGGGGGGTAATCAGCCCCAGCATTTT | CATSDLQGGNQPQHF
TRBJ1-1 | NA | TRBV11-3 | TRBD1 | TGTGCCAGCACCAGGGGGGGGCTGGAGAACACTGAAGCTTTCTTT | CASTRGGLENTEAFF
TRBJ2-7 | NA | TRBV7-6 | NA | TGTGCCAGCAGCTTATATGTTAGCGGCGAGCAGTACTTC | CASSLYVSGEQYF
TRBJ1-1 | NA | TRBV20-1 | NA | TGCAGTGCTAGAGAAGGCGGAATGAACACTGAAGCTTTCTTT | CSAREGGMNTEAFF
TRBJ2-1 | many | TRBV7-9 | TRBD2 | TGTGCCAGCAGCCCAACTAGCGGGGGGGCTTATGAGCAGTTCTTC | CASSPTSGGAYEQFF
TRBJ2-7 | NA | TRBV12-3/TRBV12-4 | NA | TGTGCCAGCAGTTTAGGCCAGGGGCTCTTCTACGAGCAGTACTTC | CASSLGQGLFYEQYF
TRBJ2-7 | many | TRBV4-1 | NA | TGCGCCAGCAGCCCCGCAGAGGGACTCCCCTACGAGCAGTACTTC | CASSPAEGLPYEQYF
TRBJ2-3 | NA | TRBV10-1 | NA | TGCGCCAGCAGTGACGGGGAATCCACAGATACGCAGTATTTT | CASSDGESTDTQYF
TRBJ2-1 | many | TRBV19 | NA | TGTGCCAGTAGCGACGACAGAGGGAGCTCCTACAATGAGCAGTTCTTC | CASSDDRGSSYNEQFF
TRBJ1-6 | few | TRBV11-1 | NA | TGTGCCAGCAGCTTAAACAGCCACATTGGTTCACCCCTCCACTTT | CASSLNSHIGSPLHF
TRBJ1-1 | NA | TRBV24-1 | NA | TGTGCCACCAGTGACTCTTTAAGCACTGAAGCTTTCTTT | CATSDSLSTEAFF
TRBJ1-2 | NA | TRBV7-9 | TRBD1 | TGTGCCAGCAGCTTGGACAGGGACTCCTATGGCTACACCTTC | CASSLDRDSYGYTF
TRBJ2-5 | NA | TRBV24-1 | NA | TGTGCCACCAGTGTAGGGGCTTCTAGCAGACAAGAGACCCAGTACTTC | CATSVGASSRQETQYF
TRBJ2-7 | many | TRBV29-1 | TRBD1 | TGCAGCGCCCGGGGCCGGGACAGCTCCTACGAGCAGTACTTC | CSARGRDSSYEQYF
TRBJ1-5 | NA | TRBV2 | TRBD1 | TGTGCCAGCAGTTTACAGGGGCCTAGCAATCAGCCCCAGCATTTT | CASSLQGPSNQPQHF
TRBJ1-5 | NA | TRBV6-1 | NA | TGTGCCAGCAGAGACAGCGTTCTTTCAGCCCAGCATTTT | CASRDSVLSAQHF
TRBJ2-1 | few | TRBV10-3 | TRBD2 | TGTGCCATCAGCGCTAGCGGAGTGGCCGACAATGAGCAGTTCTTC | CAISASGVADNEQFF
TRBJ2-7 | NA | TRBV7-8 | NA | TGCGCCAGCAGCCAAGGTGGCGGGGCCACCTACGAGCAGTACTTC | CASSQGGGATYEQYF
TRBJ2-7 | NA | TRBV29-1 | NA | TGCAGCGTTGGCGAACTCTACGAGCAGTACTTC | CSVGELYEQYF
TRBJ1-1 | once | TRBV7-3 | NA | TGTGCCAGCAGCTCCAACATACTCACTGAAGCTTTCTTT | CASSSNILTEAFF
TRBJ1-2 | NA | TRBV9 | NA | TGTGCCTGCACCGGAGAGGGGTCGTCCTACGGCTACACCTTC | CACTGEGSSYGYTF
TRBJ1-2 | many | TRBV5-4 | NA | TGTGCCAGCACCCCCCACGGACAGAAATTTGCCTACACCTTC | CASTPHGQKFAYTF
TRBJ2-7 | NA | TRBV25-1 | NA | TGTGCCAGCAGCGATACGGGGCCCTACAACGAGCAGTACTTC | CASSDTGPYNEQYF
TRBJ1-2 | NA | TRBV24-1 | NA | TGTGCCACCAGTGATTTTTCCAACTATGGCTACACCTTC | CATSDFSNYGYTF
TRBJ1-3 | NA | TRBV5-1 | NA | TGCGCCAGCAGCTTGGCCCCGGGTGGCGGAAACACCATATATTTT | CASSLAPGGGNTIYF
TRBJ2-2 | NA | TRBV9 | TRBD1 | TGTGCCAGCAGCGTAGCTACAGGGGTCACCGGGGAGCTGTTTTTT | CASSVATGVTGELFF
TRBJ2-7 | few | TRBV29-1 | TRBD1 | TGCAGCGTTGAGGACAGGGACTACGAGCAGTACTTC | CSVEDRDYEQYF
TRBJ2-3 | many | TRBV20-1 | NA | TGCAGTGCTAGAGTTCGGGGCCTAAGCACAGATACGCAGTATTTT | CSARVRGLSTDTQYF
TRBJ1-1 | many | TRBV10-1 | NA | TGCGCCAGCAGTGAGTCTTTACAGGGATGGACTGAAGCTTTCTTT | CASSESLQGWTEAFF
TRBJ2-7 | NA | TRBV2 | NA | TGTGCCAGCAGCCGGGAGAAGGGAAGCTACGAGCAGTACTTC | CASSREKGSYEQYF
TRBJ2-7 | few | TRBV7-9 | NA | TGTGCCAGCAGCTTGACTTCGTACGAGCAGTACTTC | CASSLTSYEQYF
TRBJ2-7 | NA | TRBV15 | NA | TGTGCCACCAGCAGCGTACTAGGTGCTGGCGAGCAGTACTTC | CATSSVLGAGEQYF
TRBJ2-3 | NA | TRBV24-1 | NA | TGTGCCACCAGAGAGGGTAAAGATACGCAGTATTTT | CATREGKDTQYF
TRBJ2-1 | NA | TRBV25-1 | NA | TGTGCCAGCAGTGAATGGATAGGGGGGGGGGACAATGAGCAGTTCTTC | CASSEWIGGGDNEQFF
TRBJ1-1 | NA | TRBV7-9 | NA | TGTGCCAGCAGCTTTAAGGGTGGGGGTGAAGCTTTCTTT | CASSFKGGGEAFF
TRBJ2-7 | NA | TRBV20-1 | NA | TGCAGTGCTAGAAAGGGAGCGGGCACCGAGCAGTACTTC | CSARKGAGTEQYF
TRBJ2-7 | NA | TRBV7-9 | NA | TGTGCCAGCAGCCCCTGGGGGGGCGCCTACGAGCAGTACTTC | CASSPWGGAYEQYF
TRBJ2-7 | NA | TRBV10-2 | NA | TGCGCCAGCAGCGCGACATCTCCGGAGGGCGAGCAGTACTTC | CASSATSPEGEQYF
TRBJ2-3 | NA | TRBV5-1 | NA | TGCGCCAGCAGCTCCGACCACACAGATACGCAGTATTTT | CASSSDHTDTQYF
TRBJ2-7 | NA | TRBV7-3 | TRBD2 | TGTGCCAGCAGCTTAGCCCTAGCGGGAGTTGGCGAGCAGTACTTC | CASSLALAGVGEQYF
TRBJ1-1 | NA | TRBV20-1 | NA | TGCAGTGCTAGAGCCAGGGCGGGCACTGAAGCTTTCTTT | CSARARAGTEAFF
TRBJ2-7 | few | TRBV2 | NA | TGTGCCAGCAGTGCATCACGAGGCTACGAGCAGTACTTC | CASSASRGYEQYF
TRBJ2-7 | NA | TRBV6-5 | TRBD2 | TGTGCCACCAGACAGGGGACTAGCGGATACTACGAGCAGTACTTC | CATRQGTSGYYEQYF
TRBJ2-2 | NA | TRBV7-6 | NA | TGTGCCAGCAGCTTAATCGCAGGGCGCCCCGGGGAGCTGTTTTTT | CASSLIAGRPGELFF
TRBJ1-1 | NA | TRBV5-1 | NA | TGCGCCAGCAGTTCTAATCCGCCTACTGAAGCTTTCTTT | CASSSNPPTEAFF
TRBJ2-1 | NA | TRBV19 | NA | TGTGCCAGTAGTATAGATTCCCTAGCTTGGAATGAGCAGTTCTTC | CASSIDSLAWNEQFF
TRBJ2-7 | many | TRBV7-9 | NA | TGTGCCAGCAGCTCTCCTACTCGGAGCGAGCAGTACTTC | CASSSPTRSEQYF